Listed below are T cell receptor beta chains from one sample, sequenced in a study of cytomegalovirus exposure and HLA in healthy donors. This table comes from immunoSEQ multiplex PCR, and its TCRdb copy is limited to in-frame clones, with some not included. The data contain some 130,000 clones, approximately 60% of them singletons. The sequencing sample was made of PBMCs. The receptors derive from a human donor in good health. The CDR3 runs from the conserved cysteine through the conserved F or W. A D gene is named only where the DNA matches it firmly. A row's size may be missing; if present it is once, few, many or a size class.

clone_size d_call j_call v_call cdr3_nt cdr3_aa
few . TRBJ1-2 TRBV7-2 TGTGCCAGCAGCCTGGGGACAACTAACTATGGCTACACCTTC CASSLGTTNYGYTF
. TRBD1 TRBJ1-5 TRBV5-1 TGCGCCAGCAGCTTGGAACAGGGGATGCAGCCCCAGCATTTT CASSLEQGMQPQHF
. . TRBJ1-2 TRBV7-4 TGTGCCAGCAGCTTACCCAACCCGGGGGGGTTTTGTGATGGCTACACCTTC CASSLPNPGGFCDGYTF
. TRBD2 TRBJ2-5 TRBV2 TGTGCCAGCAGTGACAAGCGGGAGGCCACGACCCAGTACTTC CASSDKREATTQYF
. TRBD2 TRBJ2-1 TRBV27 TGTGCCGTAGGGGAGGGTTACAATGAGCAGTTCTTC CAVGEGYNEQFF
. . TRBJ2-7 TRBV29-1 TGCAGCGTTGAAGAGTCAGCCTACGAGCAGTACTTC CSVEESAYEQYF
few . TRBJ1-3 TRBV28 TGTGCCAGCAGCCCCGGGAGCTCTGGAAACACCATATATTTT CASSPGSSGNTIYF
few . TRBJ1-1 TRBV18 TGTGCCAGCCGACCGACGGGAAAAAAAGCTTTCTTT CASRPTGKKAFF
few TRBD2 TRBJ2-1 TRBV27 TGTGCCAGCAGTTTACGACTAGCGGGAGCCAAATACAATGAGCAGTTCTTC CASSLRLAGAKYNEQFF
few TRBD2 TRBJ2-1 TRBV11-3 TGTGCCAGCAGCTTAGATTTAGGGCTAGCGGGACGTGGGCAGTTCTTC CASSLDLGLAGRGQFF
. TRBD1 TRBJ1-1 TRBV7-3 TGTGCCAGCAGCTTAAAGAGGACAGGGGCGGGCACTGAAGCTTTCTTT CASSLKRTGAGTEAFF
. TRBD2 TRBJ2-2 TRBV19 TGTGCCAGTAGTCCGACCTTAGGGCTAGCGGGAGCAGTCGGCGGGGAGCTGTTTTTT CASSPTLGLAGAVGGELFF
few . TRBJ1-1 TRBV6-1 TGTGCCAGCAATAAAGAAGGGGCTGGCACTGAAGCTTTCTTT CASNKEGAGTEAFF
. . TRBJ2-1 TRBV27 TGTGCCAGCAGTAAAACAGGCAGGGAGCAGTTCTTC CASSKTGREQFF
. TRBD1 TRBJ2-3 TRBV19 TGTGCCAGTAGCAGGACAGGCCAGGGCTTGAGCACAGATACGCAGTATTTT CASSRTGQGLSTDTQYF
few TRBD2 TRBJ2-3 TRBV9 TGTGCCAGCAGCGGCAGCGGGAGGGCCTATGCAGATACGCAGTATTTT CASSGSGRAYADTQYF
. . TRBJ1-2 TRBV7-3 TGTGCCAGCAGCTTGAACAGGGCCCATGGCTACACCTTC CASSLNRAHGYTF
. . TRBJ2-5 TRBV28 TGTGCCAGCAGTTTACGGAGCGGAATACAAGAGACCCAGTACTTC CASSLRSGIQETQYF
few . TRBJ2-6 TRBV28 TGTGCCAGCAGTTTGTTCAGGGGAACCGGGGCCAACGTCCTGACTTTC CASSLFRGTGANVLTF
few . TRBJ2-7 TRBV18 TGTGCCAGCTCACCCCAGGTCAACTACGAGCAGTACTTC CASSPQVNYEQYF
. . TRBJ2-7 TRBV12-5 TGTGCTAGTGGTTTGGGGCATAATACCTACGAGCAGTACTTC CASGLGHNTYEQYF
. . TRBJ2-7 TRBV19 TGTGCCAGTAGTATAGATCGAAACGTAGCCTACGAGCAGTACTTC CASSIDRNVAYEQYF
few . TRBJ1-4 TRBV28 TGTGCCAGCAGTTTATTCAGGAATGATGAAAAACTGTTTTTT CASSLFRNDEKLFF
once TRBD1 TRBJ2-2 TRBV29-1 TGCAGCGGCAGGACAGGGTCCGCCGGGGAGCTGTTTTTT CSGRTGSAGELFF
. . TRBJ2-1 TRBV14 TGTGCCAGCAGCCAAGGACTACGCGATGAGCAGTTCTTC CASSQGLRDEQFF
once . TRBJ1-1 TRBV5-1 TGCGCCAGCAGCTTGGGCGGGGGAACGAACACTGAAGCTTTCTTT CASSLGGGTNTEAFF
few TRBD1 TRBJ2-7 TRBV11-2 TGTGCCAGCAGCCTAGGGACAGGGTTATACGAGCAGTACTTC CASSLGTGLYEQYF
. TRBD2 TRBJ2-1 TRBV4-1 TGCGCCAGCAGCCCTTCTGCGGGAGCTTGGGATGAGCAGTTCTTC CASSPSAGAWDEQFF
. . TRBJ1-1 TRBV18 TGTGCCAGCTCACTCTTCGAGGGGGGGAGCACTGAAGCTTTCTTT CASSLFEGGSTEAFF
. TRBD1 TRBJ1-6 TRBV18 TGTGCCAGCTCGTCCAGACAGGGGCGAAATTCACCCCTCCACTTT CASSSRQGRNSPLHF
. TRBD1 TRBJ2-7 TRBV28 TGTGCCAGCAGTCAAACCGGGACAGGGTACGAGCAGTACTTC CASSQTGTGYEQYF
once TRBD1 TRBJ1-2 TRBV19 TGTGCCAGTAGTATCGGACAGGGGTTCGGTGGCTACACCTTC CASSIGQGFGGYTF
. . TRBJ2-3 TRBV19 TGTGCCAGTACCACAAAAACAGGCACAGATACGCAGTATTTT CASTTKTGTDTQYF
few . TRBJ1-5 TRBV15 TGTGCCACCAGCAGACGCACGACAGGCCAGCCCCAGCATTTT CATSRRTTGQPQHF
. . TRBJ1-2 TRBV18 TGTGCCAGCTCATCAACCCAGGGAAACTATGGCTACACCTTC CASSSTQGNYGYTF
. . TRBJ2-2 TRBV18 TGTGCCAGCTCTCCCGAGGGAGTCACCGGGGAGCTGTTTTTT CASSPEGVTGELFF
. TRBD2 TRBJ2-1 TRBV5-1 TGCGCCAGCAGCTTGGCCGGTACTAGCGGGAGTGGTTGGTCCTACAATGAGCAGTTCTTC CASSLAGTSGSGWSYNEQFF
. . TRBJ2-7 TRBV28 TGTGCCAGCAGCCGGGGGTGGGGCGAGCAGTACTTC CASSRGWGEQYF
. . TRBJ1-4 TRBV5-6 TGTGCCAGCAGCTTTCGGGGGGCTAATGAAAAACTGTTTTTT CASSFRGANEKLFF
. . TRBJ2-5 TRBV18 TGTGCCAGCCCACCACAGGTCCCCGCCAGGGAGACCCAGTACTTC CASPPQVPARETQYF
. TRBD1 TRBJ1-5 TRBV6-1 TGTGCCAGCAGTGACAGACAGGGTGGCAATCAGCCCCAGCATTTT CASSDRQGGNQPQHF
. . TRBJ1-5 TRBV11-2 TGTGCCAGCAGCCCAGAGGGTCCAAATCAGCCCCAGCATTTT CASSPEGPNQPQHF
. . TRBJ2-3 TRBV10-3 TGTGCCATCAGCGACTGGCGGGATAGCACAGATACGCAGTATTTT CAISDWRDSTDTQYF
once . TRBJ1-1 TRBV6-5 TGTGCCAGCAGTTACTCGAGGCAACAGAACACTGAAGCTTTCTTT CASSYSRQQNTEAFF
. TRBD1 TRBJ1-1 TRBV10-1 TGCGCCAGCAGCACCGGGACAGGGGCGTTGACTGAAGCTTTCTTT CASSTGTGALTEAFF
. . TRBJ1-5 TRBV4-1 TGCGCCAGCAGCCAAGATGCACAGTTCAATCAGCTCCAGCATTTT CASSQDAQFNQLQHF
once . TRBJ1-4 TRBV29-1 TGCAGCGCGGGGGAGGGAACTAATGAAAAACTGTTTTTT CSAGEGTNEKLFF
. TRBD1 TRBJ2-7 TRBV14 TGTGCCAGCAGCTTCCGGGACAGTCTGCACGAGCAGTACTTC CASSFRDSLHEQYF
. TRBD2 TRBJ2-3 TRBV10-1 TGCGCCAGCAGTGCTGGACTAGCGGGGAGCACAGATACGCAGTATTTT CASSAGLAGSTDTQYF
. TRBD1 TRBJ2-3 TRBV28 TGTGCCAGCAGTTTAAACGACAGGGCGAATACGCAGTATTTT CASSLNDRANTQYF
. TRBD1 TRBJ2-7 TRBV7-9 TGTGCCAGCAGCGGACGGACAGGCGTCTACGAGCAGTACTTC CASSGRTGVYEQYF
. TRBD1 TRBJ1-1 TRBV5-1 TGCGCCAGCAGCACAACCCTTCCGGGACAGGGGGCTATGAACACTGAAGCTTTCTTT CASSTTLPGQGAMNTEAFF
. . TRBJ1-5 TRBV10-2 TGCGCCAGCAGTGAGATTCGGAGTCAGCCCCAGCATTTT CASSEIRSQPQHF
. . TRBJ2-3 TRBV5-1 TGCGCCAGCGTCCGAGAGGGAACAGATACGCAGTATTTT CASVREGTDTQYF
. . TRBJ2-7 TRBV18 TGTGCCAGCTCACAGCCGGCGCGGTGGGAGCAGTACTTC CASSQPARWEQYF